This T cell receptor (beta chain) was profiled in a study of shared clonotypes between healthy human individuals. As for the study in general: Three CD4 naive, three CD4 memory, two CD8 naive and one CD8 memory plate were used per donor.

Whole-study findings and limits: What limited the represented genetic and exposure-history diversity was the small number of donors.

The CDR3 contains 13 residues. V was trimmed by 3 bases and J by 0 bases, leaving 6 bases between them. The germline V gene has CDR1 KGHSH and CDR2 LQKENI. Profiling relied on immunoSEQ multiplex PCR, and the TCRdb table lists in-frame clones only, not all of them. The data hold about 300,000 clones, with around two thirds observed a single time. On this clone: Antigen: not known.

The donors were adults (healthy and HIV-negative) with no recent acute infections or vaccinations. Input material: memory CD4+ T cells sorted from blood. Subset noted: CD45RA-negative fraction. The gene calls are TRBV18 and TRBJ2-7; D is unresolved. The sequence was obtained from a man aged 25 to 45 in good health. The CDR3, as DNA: TGTGCCAGCTCACCTTATAGCTCCTACGAGCAGTACTTC. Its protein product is CASSPYSSYEQYF.